Listed here are 9 T cell receptor beta chains from one sample, sequenced in a study of T cell responses to AZD1222 COVID-19 vaccine. Method: immunoSEQ multiplex PCR; TCRdb's copy keeps in-frame clones and lacks some. The repertoire consists of approximately 140,000 clones, with roughly 92% occurring once and the leading ten covering roughly 1.1%. The source was peripheral blood, collected 28 days after the second AZD1222 dose. These receptors were obtained from an adult who received the AZD1222 COVID-19 vaccine.

J is TRBJ1-1 and V is TRBV11-3; D not certain. CDR1 and CDR2 (germline): SGHNT, YENEEA. This CDR3 is built from 12 residues. V shed 6 bases and J shed 6 bases, with 11 bases lying between them. The DNA of the CDR3 is TGTGCCAGCAGGCCAACGGGAGCTGAAGCTTTCTTT. This encodes CASRPTGAEAFF.

The chain joins TRBV9 to TRBJ2-3, with 15 bases aligning to TRBD2. This CDR3 contains 16 residues. Trimming removed 4 bases from V and 6 bases from J; junction bases left unmatched: 6. Looked up from germline, CDR1 is SGDLS and CDR2 is YYNGEE. The CDR3 sequence: CASSLGLAGGQDTQYF. CDR3 nucleotides: TGTGCCAGCAGCTTAGGACTAGCGGGGGGGCAGGATACGCAGTATTTT.

The V gene is TRBV18, the J gene TRBJ1-3, with D perhaps matching TRBD1 (5 bases). This CDR3 is 15 amino acids long. Germline CDR1 is KGHSH and CDR2 is LQKENI. Trimming removed 2 bases at V and 2 bases at J, with 10 bases between. The CDR3 region is CASSPSAGPGNTIYF. CDR3 DNA: TGTGCCAGCTCACCATCGGCGGGGCCTGGAAACACCATATATTTT.

This rearrangement joins TRBV4-2 to TRBJ1-1, with unresolved D. The CDR3 has 13 amino acids. V gave up 4 bases and J gave up 8 bases, with 14 bases separating them. Germline assignment: CDR1 LGHNA and CDR2 YNFKEQ. CDR3 sequence: CASSPGRFGEAFF. DNA for the CDR3: TGTGCCAGCAGCCCCGGGCGGTTCGGGGAAGCTTTCTTT.

CDR3 residues: CASSSDRASSYNEQFF. The CDR3 DNA follows: TGTGCCAGCAGCTCAGACAGGGCAAGTTCCTACAATGAGCAGTTCTTC. The V call is TRBV7-3, the J call TRBJ2-1; 7 positions match TRBD1. Germline CDR1 and CDR2: SGHTA and FQGTGA. Trimming removed 4 bases from V and 1 base from J; junction bases left unmatched: 7. This CDR3 has 16 amino acids. The full variable domain, its missing parts supplied by reference TRBV7-3 and TRBJ2-1, is GAGVSQTPSNKVTEKGKYVELRCDPISGHTALYWYRQSLGQGPEFLIYFQGTGAADDSGLPNDRFFAVRPEGSVSTLKIQRTERGDSAVYLCASSSDRASSYNEQFFGPGTRLTVL.

The J gene is TRBJ2-7, the V gene TRBV28, with D possibly matching TRBD2 (5 bases). The CDR3 extends over 14 amino acids. Per the germline V gene, CDR1 is MDHEN and CDR2 is SYDVKM. Trimming removed 2 bases from V and 4 bases from J, with 12 bases in between. CDR3 in amino acids: CASSLVGVKYEQYF. The CDR3 bases are TGTGCCAGCAGTTTAGTGGGAGTGAAGTACGAGCAGTACTTC.

The chain links TRBV19 to TRBJ2-3, with D tentatively TRBD2 (6 bases). Germline CDR1 LNHDA, CDR2 SQIVND (reference sequence). The CDR3 is 15 residues long. Trimming cost V 4 bases and J 1 base, with 12 bases left between them. CDR3 DNA: TGTGCCAGTAGTACCGGGACTCTGCGCACAGATACGCAGTATTTT. Protein product: CASSTGTLRTDTQYF.

The V call is TRBV19, the J call TRBJ2-3; D ambiguous. This CDR3 is 16 amino acids long. Germline V gene sequence: CDR1 LNHDA, CDR2 SQIVND (reference sequence). V was trimmed by 1 base and J by 0 bases, leaving 11 bases between them. The CDR3 region is CASSIGSPSSTDTQYF. The CDR3 DNA is TGTGCCAGTAGTATAGGGTCTCCCTCTAGCACAGATACGCAGTATTTT.

The chain couples TRBV7-3 to TRBJ1-1; D gene unclear. Trimming left V 5 bases short and J 0 bases short, with 13 bases between. This CDR3 is 15 amino acids long. In germline, CDR1 is SGHTA, CDR2 FQGTGA. CDR3 nucleotide sequence: TGTGCCAGCAGCCCATACCCAGATCTGAACACTGAAGCTTTCTTT. Residues: CASSPYPDLNTEAFF.